This T cell receptor (beta chain) appears in the sequencing data of a study of sequential checkpoint blockade in melanoma. Study-level background: Randomization was 1:1 between first-line nivolumab→ipilimumab and ipilimumab→nivolumab. After both sequences, patients received maintenance nivolumab.

The treatment: randomized to nivolumab then ipilimumab (arm A) or the reverse (arm B). None of the patients previously received DNA-damaging chemotherapy. From thawed PBMCs, live CD3+CD8+ cells negative for CD19 and CD56 were sorted. TCRdb's table, derived via immunoSEQ multiplex PCR, lists solely in-frame clones and lacks some. The repertoire consists of 10,000 to 15,000 clones, with about 65% occurring once and the leading ten covering about a fifth. Germline CDR1 is LGHNA and CDR2 is YSLEER. The germline V and J ends were trimmed by 1 base and 0 bases, with 10 bases remaining between them. This CDR3 is 17 amino acids long.

This clonotype originated in a human donor with melanoma. This chain joins TRBV4-3 and TRBJ1-6; D is ambiguous. Sequenced material: CD8+ T cells sorted from blood (inferred from file names), taken from a patient given nivolumab and ipilimumab in sequence. The CDR3 reads CASSQAAASSYNSPLHF. The CDR3 nucleotides are TGCGCCAGCAGCCAAGCCGCAGCTAGCTCCTATAATTCACCCCTCCACTTT.